This TCR beta chain is from a study of T cells after yellow fever vaccination. Trimming left V 6 bases short and J 9 bases short, with 14 bases between. CDR1 and CDR2 (germline): SNHLY, FYNNEI. The CDR3 runs 12 residues. This clonotype was recorded many times. Making TCR cDNA involved 5'RACE template switching, which added UMIs and a universal primer site. TCRdb independently ran MiXCR on the 5' RACE reads; one entry per CDR3 protein. The sample consists of some 110,000 distinct CDR3 sequences, approximately 7% of them appearing once. This clonotype was obtained from a man between 18 and 35 years old who received the YFV17D yellow fever vaccine. The specimen comprised CD4+ T cells sorted from PBMCs, sampled 10 to 11 days after the first yellow fever vaccination. This sequence joins TRBV2 and TRBJ1-1, with D possibly being TRBD1 (6 bases). This CDR3 reads CASSQGWGQAFF. DNA for the CDR3: TGTGCCAGCAGCCAAGGGTGGGGGCAAGCTTTCTTT.